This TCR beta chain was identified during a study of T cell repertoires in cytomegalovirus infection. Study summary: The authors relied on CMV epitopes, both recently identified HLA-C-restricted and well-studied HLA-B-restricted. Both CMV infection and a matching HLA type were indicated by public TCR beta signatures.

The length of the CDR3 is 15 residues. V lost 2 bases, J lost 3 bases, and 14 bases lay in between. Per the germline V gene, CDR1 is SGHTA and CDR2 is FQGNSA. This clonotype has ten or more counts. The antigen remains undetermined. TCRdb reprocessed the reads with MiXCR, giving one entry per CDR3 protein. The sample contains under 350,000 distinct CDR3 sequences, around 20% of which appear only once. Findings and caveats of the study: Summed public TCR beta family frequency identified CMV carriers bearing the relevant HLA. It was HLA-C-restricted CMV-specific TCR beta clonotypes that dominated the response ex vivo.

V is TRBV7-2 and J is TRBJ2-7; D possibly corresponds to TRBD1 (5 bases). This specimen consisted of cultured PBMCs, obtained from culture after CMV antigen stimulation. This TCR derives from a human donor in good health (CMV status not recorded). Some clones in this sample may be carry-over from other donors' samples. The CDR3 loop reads CASSLIQGGNYEQYF. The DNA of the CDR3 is TGTGCCAGCAGCTTAATTCAGGGTGGAAACTACGAGCAGTACTTC.